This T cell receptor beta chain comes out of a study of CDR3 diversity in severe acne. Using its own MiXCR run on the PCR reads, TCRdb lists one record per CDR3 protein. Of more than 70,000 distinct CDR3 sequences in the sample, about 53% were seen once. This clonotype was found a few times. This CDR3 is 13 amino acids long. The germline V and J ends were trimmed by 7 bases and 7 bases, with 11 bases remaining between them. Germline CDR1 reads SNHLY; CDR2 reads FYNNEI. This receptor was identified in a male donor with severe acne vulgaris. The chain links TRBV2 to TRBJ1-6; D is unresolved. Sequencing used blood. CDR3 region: CASKKGANSPLHF. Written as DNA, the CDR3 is TGTGCCAGCAAGAAGGGTGCGAATTCACCCCTCCACTTT.